This TCR beta chain was identified during a study of cytomegalovirus exposure and HLA in healthy donors (dated by TCRdb to 2015 to 2018). About the investigation overall: According to an earlier analysis of around 600 of the donors, some 180 million T cells yielded some 120 million unique TCR beta sequences and approximately 300 Gb of sequence data. On average, 235,054 unique TCR beta nucleotide sequences were sequenced per donor among about 400 genotyped donors of the cohort, with roughly 18% of those sequences being non-productive. The number of donors typed differed by locus, with roughly 620-640 for A, B, C, DRB1 and DQB1, roughly 520 for DQA1, about 610 for DPA1, and roughly 450 for DPB1. An earlier analysis of 587 of the donors used high-throughput TCR beta sequencing to judge whether each TCR beta V gene segment behaved as functional or pseudogenic. Several DR-DQ haplotypes were treated as single units for association and clustering because of strong linkage in the cohort. Both class I and class II loci were covered by HLA typing, at four-digit resolution. An early release that covered several hundred HLA-typed donors contained around 330 gigabases of sequencing data and about 93 million unique TCR sequences. All discovery cohort repertoires had been generated on a single sequencing platform. A later genetic analysis took genome-wide SNP genotypes for about 60% of the roughly 670 donors and used that subset as a discovery cohort. To study patterns of TCR occurrence, a later analysis re-analyzed previously published TCR beta repertoires from more than 550 donors and added high-resolution HLA genotyping. To predict cytomegalovirus infection status, the study brought together high-throughput TCR immunosequencing, statistical association of individual TCRs with disease status, and machine learning. Rather than drawing on any new phenotypic data, the later analysis identified candidate immune exposures from TCR beta sequences and the way those sequences occurred across donors. The study used immunosequencing to profile the T cell repertoires of about 670 subjects and linked those repertoires to cytomegalovirus serostatus. Of the roughly 400 genotyped donors, about 84% fell in the genetic ancestry cluster associated with self-reported Caucasian donors. Along with the 666-subject first cohort, a separate validation cohort of over a hundred different subjects was used. The study aimed to test whether cataloging public T cell receptors could reveal signatures of past pathogen exposure. Donor age, sex, ethnicity and CMV serostatus were compiled together with the repertoire data.

The cohort comprised fewer than 750 healthy bone marrow donors. Cohort members were all nominally healthy when sampled, although unrecorded immune exposures were likely present. The donor tested CMV seropositive, placing the donor among the roughly 270 seropositive members of the cohort. Each donor provided a peripheral blood sample, and peripheral blood mononuclear cells were used for TCR beta sequencing. The Qiagen DNeasy Blood Extraction Kit was used to extract genomic DNA from the blood cell samples. Paper-wide results and their limitations: In vitro tests confirmed that a few of the cytomegalovirus-associated TCR beta chains recognize cytomegalovirus antigens. Presence/absence analyses assumed roughly uniform sequencing depth across donors, an assumption that may not hold. According to a later genetic analysis, donors in an Asian-associated ancestry cluster had fewer N-insertions in productive TCRs than the roughly 700-donor mean. In a later analysis, HLA-associated TCR beta chains were found to be more clonally expanded and to have lower generation probabilities than equally common non-associated chains. A total of fewer than 200 TCR beta chains were listed by the study as associated with cytomegalovirus. The authors suggested that the approach could potentially be extended to other disease states and immunological phenotypes. Because counts were too low, 15 to 20 rarely observed V segments, including chromosome 9 orphons, were excluded from the earlier analysis of a few hundred of the donors. A later analysis found that most CMV-associated TCR beta chains appeared HLA-restricted, with HLA associations seemingly driven largely by CMV exposure. A later analysis associated around 16,000 TCR beta sequences with specific HLA alleles at a false discovery rate of 0.05. The cohort was sequenced for TCR beta chains only, and without alpha or paired-chain data the features that could be detected were limited. According to a later analysis, parvovirus B19, influenza, CMV and Epstein-Barr virus appeared linked to several top co-occurrence clusters. The classifier was reported to diagnose cytomegalovirus status with high specificity and sensitivity in both the original and validation cohorts. A further reported finding was that TCR beta sequences accurately predicted the HLA-A and HLA-B alleles for most subjects in the first cohort. In a later genetic analysis, a missense DCLRE1C variant was associated with V-gene and J-gene trimming of TCR beta chains, and the association was replicated in an independent cohort. Linkage disequilibrium might explain the correlated functional status among segregating V segments, but an unknown experimental factor could not be ruled out. A cluster of highly shared sequence variants was judged likely to represent a technical artifact of the sequencing pipeline. Some IMGT-functional V segments, including TRBV6-2 and TRBV6-3, could not be distinguished by the 87-base-pair reads and were therefore excluded. Most TCR sequences were seen in very few donors, while some public TCRs were found in many individuals. In a later analysis, the rate of TCR association differed among HLA loci, with DRB1 alleles having the most associated TCRs and HLA-C alleles having the fewest. When HLA alleles, especially DR and DQ, strongly co-occurred, attributing TCR associations to individual alleles was difficult. HLA typing was unavailable for some donors at each locus, so association tests used only the typed subset. In an earlier analysis of 500 to 650 of the donors, most TCR beta V segments appeared in productive rearrangements about 87% or about 30% of the time, broadly matching IMGT annotations. CMV serostatus was the only immune exposure information available for the cohort.

The library was obtained by the immunoSEQ multiplex PCR assay. A mixture of 60 forward primers for TCR Vbeta segments and 13 reverse primers for TCR Jbeta segments was used in the multiplex PCR. The CDR3 region of rearranged TCR beta genes was amplified from genomic DNA with a multiplex PCR assay. The Illumina HiSeq System was used to sequence the amplified TCR beta libraries as 87-base-pair reads. Regarding the original processing steps: Across the 670 or so repertoires, a later analysis counted approximately 83 million unique TCR beta chains, about 10 million of which were shared by at least two donors. A nearest-neighbor algorithm error-corrected the raw reads and collapsed the reads into unique sequences, merging closely related sequences to remove PCR and sequencing errors. Alignment of CDR3 sequences to IMGT reference sequences was used to assign V, D and J gene segments. For a sequence to be retained, a match of at least six nucleotides was required to both a V gene segment and a J gene segment. Rearrangements were called productive when the CDR3 lacked stop codons and stayed in frame with V and J; all others were non-productive. Following IMGT convention, CDR3 was defined as the stretch from the second conserved V-encoded cysteine to the conserved J-encoded phenylalanine. In an earlier analysis of approximately 590 of the donors, sequences lacking an unambiguous match to a single V gene segment were excluded. An earlier analysis of a few hundred of the donors called V segments functional above 56.7% productive rearrangements and segregating when the between-donor standard deviation exceeded 5%. A statistical classification framework was built for diagnosing cytomegalovirus status from the catalog of TCR beta chain sequences. V and J gene assignment, in a later analysis, came from comparing TCR nucleotide sequences with IMGT/GENE-DB human TR gene sequences. In a later analysis, CDR3 sequences and most-parsimonious VDJ recombination scenarios were assigned using the TCRdist pipeline. In a later analysis, each TCR beta chain was defined by its CDR3 amino acid sequence together with its V-gene family, and reads without a unique V-gene family were excluded. In a later analysis, nearly 600 highly shared, low-generation-probability nucleotide sequences were removed to address suspected cross-contamination and a sequencing artifact. For each public chain, a later analysis derived a clonal expansion index from normalized ranks of inferred template counts within each repertoire. A later analysis computed generation probabilities with a VDJ recombination model fitted to out-of-frame rearrangements, and checked the results against IGoR. Hypergeometric tests were used in a later analysis to score TCR-TCR, TCR-HLA and TCR-CMV co-occurrence, with a repertoire-size bias correction applied to the TCR pairs. A later analysis estimated false discovery rates by permuting HLA or CMV assignments 20 times. In a later analysis, co-occurring TCRs were grouped using DBSCAN, and TCRdist sequence similarity was added for clustering within HLA-allele-positive subsets. Repertoires with fewer than 30,000 or more than 120,000 public chains were left out of co-occurrence clustering, as were five repertoires with anomalous nucleotide sharing. The clones in this table, taken by TCRdb from immuneACCESS, are in-frame only. Not every clone is retained; where verified, under half of the shortfall comes from an unresolved V gene, and the cause of the rest is unknown. Clone size and V and J calls were adopted from that table, with D and trimming inferred from the DNA. Counted in this sample were 140,000 to 150,000 clones; approximately 82% of them appeared once. Of the sample, over 9.5% falls within the top ten clones.

With regard to this clone: Its cognate antigen has yet to be identified. The record has no base qualities; no much larger clone is one base away.

Taken from the germline V gene, the CDR1 and CDR2 loops are MDHEN and SYDVKM. The V end gives up 6 bases and the J end 4 bases, leaving 8 bases in the junction not matched to a gene. The CDR3, cysteine through phenylalanine, is 15 amino acids long. Only CDR3 DNA is held: 45 bases, read in frame from base 1. The receptor chain draws on TRBV28 and TRBJ2-2; TRBD1 aligns with 7 central bases. The clonotype comes from an older woman in good health and CMV-seropositive. Sequencing was performed on PBMCs. The nucleotide sequence reads as follows: TGTGCCAGCAGCCCCGACAGGGCCGGCACCGGGGAGCTGTTTTTT. It translates to CASSPDRAGTGELFF.